These 8 T cell receptor beta chains were all obtained from the same sample, sequenced in a study of immune characterization of retroperitoneal liposarcoma. TCRdb fed the PCR reads into MiXCR, producing one record per CDR3 protein. The sample has around 10,000 distinct CDR3 sequences, about 20% seen once. The source material was blood. The receptors come from a female donor with retroperitoneal liposarcoma.

The genes are TRBV15 and TRBJ1-2; 8 nucleotides line up with TRBD1. The CDR3 is made up of 16 amino acids. Trimming at V came to 1 base and at J to 4 bases, leaving 8 bases not matched to a gene. Germline CDR1 LNHNV, CDR2 YYDKDF (reference sequence). The CDR3 DNA reads TGTGCCACCAGCAGAGTTGAAGGACAGGGCCTCTATGGCTACACCTTC. Residues: CATSRVEGQGLYGYTF.

Judged by abundance, this clonotype is medium-sized. V gene TRBV6-1 combines with J gene TRBJ2-2; possible D gene TRBD2, 5 bases. The ends were cut back, 10 bases at V and 4 bases at J, with 13 bases in the middle. The CDR3 totals 13 residues. Germline CDR1 reads MNHNS; CDR2 reads SASEGT. The CDR3 is CATRTGFTGELFF. CDR3 in DNA: TGTGCCACCCGAACGGGGTTCACCGGGGAGCTGTTTTTT.

This clonotype has at least ten counts. The gene calls are TRBV11-2 and TRBJ2-1; TRBD1 aligns across 9 bases. The J call is doubtful: the DNA matches TRBJ2-7 better. Germline CDR1 is SGHAT and CDR2 is FQNNGV. This CDR3 is built from 16 residues. CDR3 in DNA: TGTGCCAGCAGCTTCGACGGACAGGGGTCTTCCTACGAGCAGTACTTC. This sequence encodes CASSFDGQGSSYEQYF.

V and J are TRBV7-2 and TRBJ2-1; 10 bases are a match to TRBD1. This CDR3 spans 16 amino acids. Germline CDR1 SGHTA, CDR2 FQGNSA. V dropped 2 bases and J dropped 13; count of bases not matched to a gene: 14. The CDR3 nucleotides read TGTGCCAGCAGCTTAAGTTCGGGACAGGGGAAAAACATTCAGTTCTTC. This sequence encodes CASSLSSGQGKNIQFF. The variable domain in full, completed from reference TRBV7-2 and TRBJ2-1, reads GAGVSQSPSNKVTEKGKDVELRCDPISGHTALYWYRQSLGQGLEFLIYFQGNSAPDKSGLPSDRFSAERTGGSVSTLTIQRTQQEDSAVYLCASSLSSGQGKNIQFFGPGTRLTVL.

The V call is TRBV3-1, the J call TRBJ1-1, with 8 bases lining up with TRBD1. Germline V lookup: CDR1 LGHDT, CDR2 YNNKEL (reference sequence). V was clipped by 3 bases and J by 4 bases; unmatched bases: 7. The CDR3 has 15 amino acids. The CDR3 reads CASSQAGGVGTEAFF. As DNA, the CDR3 is TGTGCCAGCAGCCAGGCAGGGGGCGTGGGCACTGAAGCTTTCTTT.

This clonotype was seen more than once but under ten times. This sequence joins TRBV28 and TRBJ2-1; tentatively, D is TRBD1 or TRBD2 (7 bases each). In germline, CDR1 is MDHEN, CDR2 SYDVKM. V lost 6 bases and J lost 7, with 25 bases in between. This CDR3 spans 17 amino acids. The CDR3 sequence: CASRGRDRLFWVNEQFF. CDR3 DNA sequence: TGTGCCAGCAGGGGGAGGGACAGACTCTTTTGGGTTAATGAGCAGTTCTTC.

This clonotype was seen a handful of times. The rearrangement joins TRBV7-2 to TRBJ2-1; D uncertain. V was clipped by 5 bases and J by 3 bases, with 8 bases between them. This CDR3 region has 13 residues. From germline, CDR1 is SGHTA and CDR2 FQGNSA. CDR3 sequence reads: CASSLIGYNEQFF. The CDR3 coding sequence is TGTGCCAGCAGCCTGATCGGCTACAATGAGCAGTTCTTC.

This chain joins TRBV5-4 and TRBJ1-2; no reliable D call. Trimming pared 4 bases from V and 4 bases from J, leaving 11 bases between. The CDR3 is 13 residues long. Germline CDR1 is SGHNT and CDR2 is YYREEE (reference sequence). The CDR3 DNA sequence: TGTGCCAGCAGCCCCGCAGGACCCTATGGCTACACCTTC. Translated, it gives CASSPAGPYGYTF.